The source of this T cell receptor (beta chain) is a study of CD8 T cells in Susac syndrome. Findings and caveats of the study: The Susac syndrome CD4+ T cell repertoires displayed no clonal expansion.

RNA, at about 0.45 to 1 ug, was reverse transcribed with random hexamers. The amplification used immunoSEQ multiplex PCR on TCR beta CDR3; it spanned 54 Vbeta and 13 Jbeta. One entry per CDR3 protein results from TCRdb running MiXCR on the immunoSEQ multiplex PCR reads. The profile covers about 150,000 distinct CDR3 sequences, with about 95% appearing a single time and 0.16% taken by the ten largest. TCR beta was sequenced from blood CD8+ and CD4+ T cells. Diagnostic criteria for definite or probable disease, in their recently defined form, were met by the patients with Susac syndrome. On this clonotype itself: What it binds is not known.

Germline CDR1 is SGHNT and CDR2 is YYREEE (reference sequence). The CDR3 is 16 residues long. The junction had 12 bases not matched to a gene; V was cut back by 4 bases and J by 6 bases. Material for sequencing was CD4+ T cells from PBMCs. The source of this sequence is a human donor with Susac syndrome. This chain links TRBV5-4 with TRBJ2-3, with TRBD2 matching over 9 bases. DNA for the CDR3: TGTGCCAGCAGCCCGGGTGGGCTAGCGGGGATGGATACGCAGTATTTT. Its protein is CASSPGGLAGMDTQYF.